This record concerns one TCR beta chain sequence. This clone was detected only once. It lacks a known antigen. The sample holds no much larger clone one base away, and base qualities are not on file. The sample's time point label, in plain terms: cycle 2 day 1 (C2D1) of nivolumab. All trial patients had relapsed after autologous stem cell transplantation, with cohorts A, B and C differing in prior brentuximab vedotin exposure. The trial cohort was composed of under 70 patients with relapsed/refractory classical Hodgkin lymphoma, for whom complete response, partial response or progressive disease was recorded as best overall response. Trial patients were treated with single-agent nivolumab in the multi-cohort phase II CheckMate 205 trial. An independent review committee assessed best overall response by applying the 2007 International Working Group response criteria. Trial PBMCs were collected just before the start of nivolumab (C1D1) and during therapy at cycle 2 day 1 and cycle 4 day 1. Peripheral blood was collected in 8 mL Vacutainer Cell Preparation Tubes, from which PBMCs were isolated by centrifugation and then cryopreserved.

This sample was taken from a study of PD-1 blockade in classical Hodgkin lymphoma (dated by TCRdb to about 2020). Background for the entire study: Nivolumab dosing was 3 mg/kg intravenously every 2 weeks, continuing until either disease progression or unacceptable toxicity. The study used TCR beta sequencing and CyTOF to define a peripheral blood immune signature of response to PD-1 blockade in classical Hodgkin lymphoma.

Genomic DNA was isolated using the Qiagen DNeasy kit from unsorted PBMCs as well as from negatively selected CD4+ and CD8+ fractions. TCR beta CDR3 regions were subjected to amplification by immunoSEQ multiplex PCR with primers that anneal to V and J segments. Amplification bias was minimized using a synthetic immune receptor repertoire, and residual bias was removed computationally after sequencing. The authors processed their data as follows. Custom Python scripts were used to quantify repertoire diversity as the Shannon entropy index. The unsorted, CD4+ and CD8+ repertoires were each analyzed separately, with the exception of combined analyses, where CD4+ and CD8+ sequences were merged in silico. Clonal expansion was defined as a frequency increase of at least 2-fold after treatment compared with C1D1, and clones undetected at baseline were assigned a pseudocount of 0.5. Singleton clones were defined as clones with 0 or 1 copy at C1D1, and non-singleton clones were defined as clones with 2 or more copies. Clones expanded in unsorted samples were annotated as CD4+, CD8+ or unknown by matching protein sequences in sorted samples from the same patient. Wilcoxon tests on paired samples were used to test changes in diversity from C1D1 to C4D1. TCRdb retrieved this table from immuneACCESS and kept in-frame rearrangements only. Not all clones are present; in checked studies, unresolved V genes account for under half, and no reason is known for the remainder. D and trimming come from the DNA, and the V and J calls and clone size come from that table. Within this sample are about 98,000 clones, with roughly 80% of them counted one time only. The ten largest clones capture roughly 15% of the sample.

Trimming takes 5 bases from V and 2 bases from J, and the germline ends sit 13 bases apart. Inclusive of the bounding cysteine and phenylalanine, the CDR3 is 15 residues long. Only CDR3 DNA remains: 45 bases, in frame from the first base. As encoded in the germline V gene (reference sequence), CDR1 is SEHNR while CDR2 is FQNEAQ. Here is what the overall study found, with its caveats: Newly diagnosed patients were reported to have lower baseline TCR diversity than healthy donors, and relapsed/refractory patients were reported to have lower baseline TCR diversity still. Trial patients with a complete response had baseline diversity similar to that of newly diagnosed patients, while partial responders and progressors had significantly lower diversity. CD4+ but not CD8+ TCR diversity rose significantly by C4D1 (p=0.0027 vs p=0.16), most apparent in complete responders (p=0.02). The study covered only a single clinical trial cohort, and the causes of the repertoire differences, possibly disease activity or prior therapy, were still not defined. Diversity was lower in patients who began nivolumab less than 1 year after ASCT, so these patients were left out of later analyses to avoid confounding by immune reconstitution.

The receptor's source is a human donor with classical Hodgkin lymphoma. The chain links TRBV7-9 with TRBJ2-1, and TRBD2 may be the D gene, going by 6 matching bases. The source was peripheral blood mononuclear cells (PBMCs), collected before the second cycle of nivolumab. CDR3 protein: CASSPEGTAYNEQFF. The sequenced DNA: TGTGCCAGCAGCCCAGAAGGGACTGCCTACAATGAGCAGTTCTTC.